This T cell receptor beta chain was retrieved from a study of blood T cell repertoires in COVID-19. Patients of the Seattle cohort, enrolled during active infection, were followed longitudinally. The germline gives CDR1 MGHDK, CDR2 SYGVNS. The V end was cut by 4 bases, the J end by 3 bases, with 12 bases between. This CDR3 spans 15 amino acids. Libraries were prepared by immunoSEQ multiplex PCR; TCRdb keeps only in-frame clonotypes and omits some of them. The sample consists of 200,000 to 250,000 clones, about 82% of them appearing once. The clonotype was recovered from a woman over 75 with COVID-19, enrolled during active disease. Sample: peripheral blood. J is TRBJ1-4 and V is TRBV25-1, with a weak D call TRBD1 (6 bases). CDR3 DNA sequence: TGTGCCAGCAGTGTATACAGGGATTCTAATGAAAAACTGTTTTTT. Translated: CASSVYRDSNEKLFF. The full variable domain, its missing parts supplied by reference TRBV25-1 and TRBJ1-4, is EADIYQTPRYLVIGTGKKITLECSQTMGHDKMYWYQQDPGMELHLIHYSYGVNSTEKGDLSSESTVSRIRTEHFPLTLESARPSHTSQYLCASSVYRDSNEKLFFGSGTQLSVL.